The 29 T cell receptor beta chains below were found in one sample sequenced in a study of long-term antiretroviral therapy in people with HIV (dated by TCRdb to 2022 to 2024). Sequencing of the TRB variable region was done with the immunoSEQ hsTCRB v3.0 assay at survey level resolution. TCRdb's version of the immuneACCESS table is confined to in-frame rearrangements and falls short of the full clone set. An unresolved V gene accounts for under half of the shortfall where checked; the remainder is of unknown origin. For this sample the table gives approximately 20,000 clones, of which 70% to 85% were detected only once. Roughly 10% of the sample belongs to the ten largest clones. Sequenced here: unsorted PBMCs, sampled 4.1 years after starting antiretroviral therapy. The receptors were sampled from a middle-aged woman with HIV.

The chain links TRBV5-6 to TRBJ2-6; D gene uncertain. Germline V CDR1 and CDR2: SGHDT, YYEEEE. V was clipped by 3 bases and J by 4 bases, with 2 bases between them. CDR3 length: 12 residues. DNA of the CDR3: TGTGCCAGCAGCTCGGGGGCCAACGTCCTGACTTTC. Translated: CASSSGANVLTF.

The chain employs TRBV6-6 and TRBJ2-5, with D uncertain. The CDR3 extends over 13 amino acids. Trimming left V 2 bases short and J 1 base short, with 5 bases between. Germline CDR1 reads MNHNY; CDR2 reads SVGAGI (reference sequence). The DNA for the CDR3 is TGTGCCAGCAGTTACGCTCGCCAAGAGACCCAGTACTTC. It is translated as CASSYARQETQYF.

CDR3 in DNA: TGCAGTGCTGCGAGTTTCGATGAGCAGTTCTTC. It translates to CSAASFDEQFF. The rearrangement links TRBV20-1 to TRBJ2-1, with D uncertain. CDR1 and CDR2 from the germline V gene are DFQATT and SNEGSKA (reference sequence). The CDR3 sequence is 11 residues long. Trimming shortened V by 5 bases and J by 8 bases, and 10 bases separated the two germline ends.

The rearrangement joins TRBV5-5 to TRBJ2-2; unclear D gene. Trimming cost V 2 bases and J 6 bases, with 5 bases left between them. The CDR3 spans 12 residues. Germline V gene sequence: CDR1 SGHKS, CDR2 YYEKEE (reference sequence). DNA for the CDR3: TGTGCCAGCAGCTTTAGGGCCGGGGAGCTGTTTTTT. Its protein is CASSFRAGELFF.

This sequence joins TRBV6-6 and TRBJ1-1; 8 nucleotides match TRBD1. CDR1 is MNHNY, CDR2 SVGAGI, per germline (reference sequence). The CDR3 runs to 14 residues. Germline trimming cut 6 bases from V and 0 bases from J; bases unmatched to any gene: 3. The chain's CDR3 is CASRRTGMNTEAFF. CDR3 bases: TGTGCCAGCAGAAGGACAGGGATGAACACTGAAGCTTTCTTT.

The CDR3 DNA follows: TGTGCCAGCTCACCACTAGACGGACAGCTAGAGACCCAGTACTTC. This sequence encodes CASSPLDGQLETQYF. The rearrangement joins TRBV18 to TRBJ2-5; D is perhaps TRBD1 (6 bases). In germline, CDR1 is KGHSH, CDR2 LQKENI. CDR3 length: 15 amino acids. V was cut by 1 base and J by 4 bases, with 13 bases left in between.

J is TRBJ1-6 and V is TRBV7-2, with 8 bases that match TRBD1. CDR3 length: 14 amino acids. V lost 5 bases, J lost 8 bases, and 5 bases stayed unmatched. The germline V gene encodes CDR1 SGHTA and CDR2 FQGNSA. CDR3 residues: CASSLDREYSPLHF. The CDR3 DNA is TGTGCCAGCAGCCTGGACAGGGAGTATTCACCCCTCCACTTT.

The chain joins TRBV19 to TRBJ2-2; D may be TRBD1 (5 bases). In germline, CDR1 is LNHDA, CDR2 SQIVND (reference sequence). The CDR3 consists of 18 residues. The germline V and J ends were trimmed by 4 bases and 1 base, with 19 bases remaining between them. The DNA for the CDR3 is TGTGCCAGTAGTACGTTACCATCGACAGCAGGGAACACCGGGGAGCTGTTTTTT. This gives the protein CASSTLPSTAGNTGELFF.

The chain couples TRBV6-5 to TRBJ1-6; D call uncertain. The CDR3 has 13 amino acids. V was clipped by 0 bases and J by 7 bases, with 4 bases between them. Germline CDR1 reads MNHEY; CDR2 reads SVGAGI. The CDR3, as DNA: TGTGCCAGCAGTTACTCGGAGAATTCACCCCTCCACTTT. This codes for CASSYSENSPLHF.

Here the CDR3 DNA reads TGTGCCAGCAGCTCCCCCAAAGAGACCCAGTACTTC. It specifies CASSSPKETQYF. V is TRBV7-2 and J is TRBJ2-5; no definite D call. This CDR3 contains 12 residues. The germline V and J ends were trimmed by 4 bases and 3 bases, with 6 bases remaining between them. The germline V gene encodes CDR1 SGHTA and CDR2 FQGNSA.

The V gene is TRBV6-5, the J gene TRBJ1-2; 10 bases match TRBD1. Trimming removed 5 bases from V and 4 bases from J; junction bases left unmatched: 7. The CDR3 is made up of 15 amino acids. The V gene's germline CDR1 is MNHEY and CDR2 SVGAGI. CDR3 region: CASSGTGAAFYGYTF. The CDR3 DNA reads TGTGCCAGCAGTGGGACAGGGGCCGCTTTCTATGGCTACACCTTC.

The V gene is TRBV5-1, the J gene TRBJ2-3; 9 bases match TRBD1. With V trimmed by 0 bases and J by 3 bases, 2 bases remained unmatched. CDR3 size: 15 residues. Germline V gives CDR1 SGHRS, CDR2 YFSETQ. The CDR3 DNA reads as TGCGCCAGCAGCTTGGCGACAGGGGGTACAGATACGCAGTATTTT. As protein: CASSLATGGTDTQYF.

V usage is TRBV6-6 and J usage is TRBJ1-1; TRBD1 aligns across 7 bases. From germline, CDR1 is MNHNY and CDR2 SVGAGI (reference sequence). Trimming at V came to 8 bases and at J to 4 bases, leaving 13 bases not matched to a gene. This CDR3 spans 15 amino acids. CDR3 region: CASQRELTGATEAFF. The CDR3 DNA reads TGTGCCAGCCAACGTGAACTAACAGGGGCCACTGAAGCTTTCTTT.

The rearrangement joins TRBV27 to TRBJ1-1; possibly TRBD1 for D (5 bases). Trimming took 5 bases from V and 5 from J, leaving 15 bases between them. The CDR3 length is 14 residues. Germline assignment: CDR1 MNHEY and CDR2 SMNVEV (reference sequence). CDR3 coding DNA: TGTGCCAGCAGTCTTGCGGGGGGGTGGACTGAAGCTTTCTTT. Amino acid sequence: CASSLAGGWTEAFF.

V gene TRBV12-5 combines with J gene TRBJ2-5; D gene uncertain. Germline CDR1 is LGHNT and CDR2 is FRNRAP. The CDR3 spans 14 residues. V was trimmed by 1 base and J by 3 bases, leaving 9 bases between them. The CDR3 DNA sequence: TGTGCTAGTGGTTTGGGGGGTTTTAAAGAGACCCAGTACTTC. Translating it yields CASGLGGFKETQYF.

The rearrangement uses TRBV5-4 and TRBJ2-3, with 9 bases lining up with TRBD2. The V gene end was trimmed by 4 bases and the J gene end by 9 bases; junction bases not matched to a gene: 18. CDR1 and CDR2 from the germline V gene are SGHNT and YYREEE (reference sequence). The CDR3 spans 17 residues. The CDR3 DNA follows: TGTGCCAGCAGCCGGTTCGTAGCGGGAGTGATAGTAGAGACGCAGTATTTT. It yields the protein CASSRFVAGVIVETQYF.

The chain couples TRBV7-9 to TRBJ1-1; D is uncertain. The CDR3 length is 15 residues. The germline V gene encodes CDR1 SEHNR and CDR2 FQNEAQ (reference sequence). V lost 3 bases and J 6 bases, leaving 17 bases between the germline ends. The CDR3 sequence is CASSFRADPHAEAFF. DNA for the CDR3: TGTGCCAGCAGCTTCCGGGCCGACCCACACGCTGAAGCTTTCTTT.

Only one count was recorded for this clone. The chain uses TRBV5-1 and TRBJ2-3, with a possible D match to TRBD1 (5 bases). The CDR3 length is 14 residues. Trimming pared 3 bases from V and 5 bases from J, leaving 13 bases between. Germline lookup yields CDR1 SGHRS and CDR2 YFSETQ. This CDR3 is CASSWGTVGDTQYF. DNA of the CDR3: TGCGCCAGCAGCTGGGGCACGGTGGGAGATACGCAGTATTTT.

J is TRBJ1-6 and V is TRBV15, with 11 nucleotides matching TRBD1. CDR1 LNHNV and CDR2 YYDKDF come from the germline V gene (reference sequence). Trimming took 0 bases from V and 9 from J; bases not matched to a gene: 7. This CDR3 has 17 amino acids. CDR3 sequence (DNA): TGTGCCACCAGCAGAGACATCTTAGGGACAGGGGGTTCACCCCTCCACTTT. It codes for CATSRDILGTGGSPLHF.

The chain uses TRBV10-3 and TRBJ1-5, with D possibly being TRBD1 (6 bases). The CDR3 length is 15 residues. Trimming took off 3 bases at V and 4 bases at J, with 13 bases between the two ends. The germline CDR1 and CDR2 sequences are ENHRY and SYGVKD. This CDR3 reads CAISEGGGLNQPQHF. CDR3 nucleotides: TGTGCCATCAGTGAAGGAGGGGGGCTAAATCAGCCCCAGCATTTT.

The chain joins TRBV27 to TRBJ1-5, with a weak D call TRBD1 (6 bases). The germline gives CDR1 MNHEY, CDR2 SMNVEV (reference sequence). The length of the CDR3 is 14 residues. The germline V and J ends were trimmed by 6 bases and 5 bases, with 14 bases remaining between them. Written as DNA, the CDR3 is TGTGCCAGCAGACCCTACAGGGAGGATCAGCCCCAGCATTTT. Translation: CASRPYREDQPQHF.

The CDR3 DNA reads as TGTGCCAGCAGTTTACGGTTGTGGGGTAGCACAGATACGCAGTATTTT. Its protein is CASSLRLWGSTDTQYF. The chain is built from TRBV28 and TRBJ2-3; D gene uncertain. The CDR3 consists of 16 residues. The V and J ends lost 2 bases and 0 bases respectively, with 12 bases between them. CDR1 and CDR2 from the germline V gene are MDHEN and SYDVKM.

CDR3 DNA: TGTGCCAGCAGCGGGACAGCTGCTAACTATGGCTACACCTTC. Protein sequence: CASSGTAANYGYTF. The genes are TRBV5-4 and TRBJ1-2, with 7 nucleotides matching TRBD1. Unmatched junction bases numbered 3, after V lost 4 bases and J lost 0 bases. CDR1 and CDR2 (germline): SGHNT, YYREEE (reference sequence). This CDR3 has 14 residues.

The chain joins TRBV19 to TRBJ2-7; D unresolved. There are 13 residues in the CDR3. The V end lost 5 bases, the J end lost 7 bases, and 15 bases lay between the germline ends. The germline V gene encodes CDR1 LNHDA and CDR2 SQIVND (reference sequence). The CDR3 DNA sequence: TGTGCCAGTAGTCTAACCTCCTTGGGGGAGCAGTACTTC. Translation gives CASSLTSLGEQYF.

The chain uses TRBV9 and TRBJ2-2; D is ambiguous. CDR1 SGDLS and CDR2 YYNGEE come from the germline V gene. The CDR3 contains 14 residues. The V end lost 0 bases, the J end lost 1 base, and 4 bases lay between the germline ends. The DNA of the CDR3 is TGTGCCAGCAGCGTAGGGGGGAACACCGGGGAGCTGTTTTTT. Protein: CASSVGGNTGELFF.

The table lists this clone with a few counts. The chain is built from TRBV5-1 and TRBJ2-1; TRBD1 agrees at 9 bases. The CDR3 consists of 15 residues. Germline CDR1 reads SGHRS; CDR2 reads YFSETQ. V dropped 2 bases and J dropped 5; count of bases not matched to a gene: 5. The CDR3 nucleotides are TGCGCCAGCAGCTTCGGGACAGGGCTCAACAATGAGCAGTTCTTC. As protein: CASSFGTGLNNEQFF.

This clone has just a few counts. This chain links TRBV7-9 with TRBJ2-7; D uncertain. The germline CDR1 and CDR2 sequences are SEHNR and FQNEAQ (reference sequence). Trimming removed 1 base from V and 5 bases from J, with 9 bases in between. This CDR3 has 13 amino acids. The CDR3 spells CASSLGRSHEQYF. The CDR3 DNA is TGTGCCAGCAGCTTAGGTCGGAGCCACGAGCAGTACTTC.

The gene calls are TRBV5-1 and TRBJ2-6; 10 nucleotides line up with TRBD1. CDR3 length: 15 residues. CDR1 and CDR2 from the germline V gene are SGHRS and YFSETQ. Trimming at V came to 8 bases and at J to 4 bases, leaving 6 bases not matched to a gene. CDR3 coding DNA: TGCGCCAGTAGACAGGGGGCAGGAGGGGCCAACGTCCTGACTTTC. Protein: CASRQGAGGANVLTF. The complete variable domain, with remaining parts taken from reference TRBV5-1 and TRBJ2-6, reads KAGVTQTPRYLIKTRGQQVTLSCSPISGHRSVSWYQQTPGQGLQFLFEYFSETQRNKGNFPGRFSGRQFSNSRSEMNVSTLELGDSALYLCASRQGAGGANVLTFGAGSRLTVL.

The J gene is TRBJ1-1, the V gene TRBV27, with a possible D match to TRBD1 (5 bases). Germline V CDR1 and CDR2: MNHEY, SMNVEV (reference sequence). The CDR3 is 17 residues long. The V end lost 7 bases, the J end lost 0 bases, and 21 bases lay between the germline ends. CDR3 sequence (DNA): TGTGCCAGCACCACTAAGCGGCAGGGCGGAATGAACACTGAAGCTTTCTTT. Amino acid sequence: CASTTKRQGGMNTEAFF.